This TCR beta chain stems from a study of type 1 regulatory T cells. About the study: T-allo10 is a Tr1-enriched, alloantigen-specific CD4 T cell product made in vitro.

A single record per CDR3 protein comes from TCRdb applying MiXCR to the reads. The table includes 20,000 to 25,000 distinct CDR3 sequences, around 77% detected once. This clonotype was seen a handful of times. Antigen specificity is unknown. The V gene lost 6 bases and the J gene lost 1 base, with 13 bases spanning the gap. CDR3 length: 15 amino acids. The V gene is TRBV12-3 or TRBV12-4, the J gene TRBJ1-5, with D possibly matching TRBD1 (5 bases). The sample taken for sequencing was cultured T cells, either the whole culture or a sorted T cell fraction (not recorded which). As to subset: Tr1-enriched cell product generated in vitro against host alloantigens. The clonotype comes from a human donor in good health. Here the CDR3 reads CASSPEGLSNQPQHF. For the CDR3, the DNA is TGTGCCAGCAGCCCCGAGGGGCTCAGCAATCAGCCCCAGCATTTT.